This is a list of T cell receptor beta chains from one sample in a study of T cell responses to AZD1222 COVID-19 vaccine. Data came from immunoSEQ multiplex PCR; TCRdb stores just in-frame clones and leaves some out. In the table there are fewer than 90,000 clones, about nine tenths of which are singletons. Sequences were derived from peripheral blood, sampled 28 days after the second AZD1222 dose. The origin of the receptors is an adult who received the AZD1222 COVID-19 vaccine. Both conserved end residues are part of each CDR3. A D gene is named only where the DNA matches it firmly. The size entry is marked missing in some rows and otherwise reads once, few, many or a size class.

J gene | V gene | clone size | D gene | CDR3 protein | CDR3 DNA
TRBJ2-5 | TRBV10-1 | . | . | CASSAGGGETQYF | TGCGCCAGCAGTGCGGGCGGCGGAGAGACCCAGTACTTC
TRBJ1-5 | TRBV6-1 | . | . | CASFGRGGNQPQHF | TGTGCCAGCTTTGGGCGGGGGGGCAATCAGCCCCAGCATTTT
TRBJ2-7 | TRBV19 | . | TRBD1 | CASSPRQGASYEQYF | TGTGCCAGTAGCCCTCGACAGGGGGCTTCCTACGAGCAGTACTTC
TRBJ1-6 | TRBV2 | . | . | CATHPGQYNSPLHF | TGTGCCACCCATCCGGGACAATATAATTCACCCCTCCACTTT
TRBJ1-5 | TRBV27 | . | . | CASSYQGTQPQHF | TGTGCCAGCAGTTATCAGGGGACTCAGCCCCAGCATTTT
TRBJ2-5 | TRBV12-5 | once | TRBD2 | CASGLVGLAGGPGETQYF | TGTGCTAGTGGTTTGGTAGGATTAGCGGGAGGGCCGGGAGAGACCCAGTACTTC
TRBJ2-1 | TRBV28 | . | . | CASTLQQGSSYNEQFF | TGTGCCAGCACACTACAACAGGGAAGCTCCTACAATGAGCAGTTCTTC
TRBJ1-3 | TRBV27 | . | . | CASSLSERNTIYF | TGTGCCAGCAGTTTATCCGAGAGAAACACCATATATTTT
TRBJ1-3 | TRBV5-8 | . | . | CASSLSGSGGGNTIYF | TGTGCCAGCAGCTTAAGCGGTTCAGGAGGTGGAAACACCATATATTTT
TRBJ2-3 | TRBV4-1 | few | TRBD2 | CASSQGGTSQDTQYF | TGCGCCAGCAGCCAAGGTGGGACTAGTCAAGATACGCAGTATTTT
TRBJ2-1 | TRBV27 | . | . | CASSLFPDRLGMGVGEQFF | TGTGCCAGCAGTTTATTCCCCGACAGACTAGGTATGGGGGTCGGTGAGCAGTTCTTC
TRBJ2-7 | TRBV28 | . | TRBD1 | CASSATGGVTVVQYF | TGTGCCAGCAGTGCGACAGGGGGCGTTACGGTGGTGCAGTACTTC
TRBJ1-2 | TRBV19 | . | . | CASSKQETYGYTF | TGTGCCAGTAGTAAACAGGAGACCTATGGCTACACCTTC
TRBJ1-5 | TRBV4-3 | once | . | CASSQETEQGTPQHF | TGCGCCAGCAGCCAAGAGACCGAGCAGGGTACGCCCCAGCATTTT
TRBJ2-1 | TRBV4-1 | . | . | CASSHGKGGTSYNEQFF | TGCGCCAGCAGCCACGGGAAAGGAGGGACCTCCTACAATGAGCAGTTCTTC
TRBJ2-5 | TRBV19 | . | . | CASSIDLETQYF | TGTGCCAGTAGTATAGATCTGGAAACCCAGTACTTC
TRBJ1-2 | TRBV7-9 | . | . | CASSLSVLTSPRRYGYTF | TGTGCCAGCAGCTTATCGGTGCTCACTTCACCTCGTAGATATGGCTACACCTTC
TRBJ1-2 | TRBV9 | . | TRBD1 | CASNRQGQGYGYTF | TGTGCCAGCAACCGCCAGGGACAGGGCTATGGCTACACCTTC
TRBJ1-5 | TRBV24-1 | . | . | CATSGIRDTDSNQPQHF | TGTGCCACCAGTGGCATCCGGGACACAGATAGCAATCAGCCCCAGCATTTT
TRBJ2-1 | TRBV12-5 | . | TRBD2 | CASGLPLAGGPDNEQFF | TGTGCTAGTGGACTCCCCTTAGCGGGAGGGCCTGACAATGAGCAGTTCTTC
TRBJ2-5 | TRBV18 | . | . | CASSEQETQYF | TGTGCCAGCTCAGAACAAGAGACCCAGTACTTC
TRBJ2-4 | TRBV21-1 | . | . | CASSKGSIQDRAKNIQYF | TGTGCCAGCAGCAAAGGATCCATCCAAGACAGGGCCAAAAACATTCAGTACTTC
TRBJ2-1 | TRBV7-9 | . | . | CASSSSGSWGNEQFF | TGTGCCAGCAGCAGTAGCGGTTCTTGGGGGAATGAGCAGTTCTTC
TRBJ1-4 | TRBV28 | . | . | CASSLRGLSEKLFF | TGTGCCAGCAGCCTCAGGGGCTTGAGTGAAAAACTGTTTTTT
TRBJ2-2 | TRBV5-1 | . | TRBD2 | CASSLRTKEAGGNTGELFF | TGCGCCAGCAGCTTGAGGACGAAAGAAGCGGGAGGTAACACCGGGGAGCTGTTTTTT
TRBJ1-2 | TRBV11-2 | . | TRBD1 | CASSSSPGTGTTNYGYTF | TGTGCCAGCAGCTCCAGTCCCGGGACAGGGACGACGAACTATGGCTACACCTTC
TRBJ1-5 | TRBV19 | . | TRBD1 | CASSRGQRDNQPQHF | TGTGCCAGTAGTAGGGGACAGCGAGACAATCAGCCCCAGCATTTT
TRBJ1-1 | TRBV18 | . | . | CASSPYTSGYTEAFF | TGTGCCAGCTCACCGTACACTAGTGGGTACACTGAAGCTTTCTTT
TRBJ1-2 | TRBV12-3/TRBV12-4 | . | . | CASSTGNYGYTF | TGTGCCAGCAGTACGGGAAACTATGGCTACACCTTC
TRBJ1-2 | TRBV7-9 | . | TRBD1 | CAASGTGVGYTF | TGTGCCGCCTCCGGGACAGGGGTCGGCTACACCTTC
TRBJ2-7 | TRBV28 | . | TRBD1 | CASSLSGTGTYEQYF | TGTGCCAGCAGTTTATCTGGGACAGGCACCTACGAGCAGTACTTC
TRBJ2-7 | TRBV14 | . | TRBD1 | CASSHGTGVYEQYF | TGTGCCAGCAGCCACGGGACAGGGGTATACGAGCAGTACTTC
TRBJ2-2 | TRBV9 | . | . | CASSVGAGNTGELFF | TGTGCCAGCAGCGTAGGGGCGGGAAACACCGGGGAGCTGTTTTTT
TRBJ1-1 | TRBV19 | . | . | CASRRGGTEAFF | TGTGCCAGTAGAAGGGGGGGCACTGAAGCTTTCTTT
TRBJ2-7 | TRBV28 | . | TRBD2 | CASSLLLAGSSYEQYF | TGTGCCAGCAGTTTACTCCTAGCGGGGAGTTCCTACGAGCAGTACTTC
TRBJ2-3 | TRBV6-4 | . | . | CASSDRTTDTQYF | TGTGCCAGCAGTGACAGAACCACAGATACGCAGTATTTT